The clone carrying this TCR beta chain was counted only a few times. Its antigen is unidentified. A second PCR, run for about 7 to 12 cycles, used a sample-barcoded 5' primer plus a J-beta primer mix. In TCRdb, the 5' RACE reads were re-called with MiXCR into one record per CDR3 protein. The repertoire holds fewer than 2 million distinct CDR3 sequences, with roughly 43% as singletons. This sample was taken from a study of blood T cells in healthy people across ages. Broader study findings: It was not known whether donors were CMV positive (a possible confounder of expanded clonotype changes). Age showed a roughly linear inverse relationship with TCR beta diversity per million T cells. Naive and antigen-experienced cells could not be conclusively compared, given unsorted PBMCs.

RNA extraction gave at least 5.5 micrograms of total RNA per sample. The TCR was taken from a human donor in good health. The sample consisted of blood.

Here the CDR3 reads CATSDSGAGQPQHF. The DNA of the CDR3 is TGTGCCACCAGTGATTCAGGGGCCGGTCAGCCCCAGCATTTT. V is TRBV24-1 and J is TRBJ1-5; a weak D match, TRBD1 (6 bases). The V gene lost 2 bases and the J gene lost 6 bases, with 10 bases spanning the gap. The CDR3 contains 14 residues. Germline V gene sequence: CDR1 KGHDR, CDR2 SFDVKD.